This T cell receptor (beta chain) comes out of a study of response to subunit inactivated influenza vaccine. The study's findings and limits: The study's authors posited that every seasonal influenza vaccination enlists few new T cells.

TCRdb ran MiXCR on the RT-PCR reads and lists one entry per CDR3 protein. The sample records about 190,000 distinct CDR3 sequences, roughly an eighth being singletons. Of note for this clonotype: Its cognate antigen is unknown.

This CDR3 is 16 amino acids long. The V end was cut by 4 bases, the J end by 1 base, with 14 bases between. The chain couples TRBV12-3 or TRBV12-4 to TRBJ2-1; D call uncertain. The specimen was CD8+ T cells sorted from PBMCs, collected 4 to 6 days after vaccination. This receptor was identified in a man aged 50 to 59 who received an inactivated influenza vaccine. CDR3 coding DNA: TGTGCCAGCAGTTCCTCGGTTTCGCCGTCCTACAATGAGCAGTTCTTC. It is translated as CASSSSVSPSYNEQFF.